Listed here are 19 T cell receptor beta chains from one sample, sequenced in a study of identical twins. One entry per CDR3 protein results from TCRdb running MiXCR on the 5' RACE reads. The sample gives some 240,000 distinct CDR3 sequences, about 8.3% of which show up once; less than 4% is in the top ten. Another study also made use of these data, one on yellow fever vaccine responses in identical twins.

The specimen was CD8+ T cells sorted from blood. The receptors here all came from a woman aged 18 to 35 in good health.

The gene calls are TRBV19 and TRBJ2-2; D not resolved. Germline V gene lookup returns CDR1 LNHDA and CDR2 SQIVND (reference sequence). Trimming took 2 bases from V and 5 from J, leaving 9 bases between them. The CDR3 spans 14 residues. Here the CDR3 reads CASSISGITGELFF. The CDR3 bases are TGTGCCAGTAGTATATCCGGTATAACCGGGGAGCTGTTTTTT.

There are a few counts of this clonotype. This rearrangement joins TRBV4-1 to TRBJ2-1, with 8 bases aligning to TRBD1. The V segment lost 6 bases and the J segment 5 bases; nucleotides outside the gene matches: 9. The CDR3 loop spans 15 amino acids. Germline V gene lookup returns CDR1 MGHRA and CDR2 YSYEKL. The CDR3 DNA reads TGCGCCAGCAGGTACCGGACAGGGAGAAACAATGAGCAGTTCTTC. Translating gives CASRYRTGRNNEQFF.

This clonotype was recorded at least ten times. The rearrangement links TRBV11-1 to TRBJ2-1; weak D call: TRBD2 (6 bases). There are 18 residues in the CDR3. CDR1 and CDR2 from the germline V gene are SGHAT and FQDESV (reference sequence). V was clipped by 5 bases and J by 8 bases, with 28 bases between them. CDR3 coding DNA: TGTGCCAGCAGCCCCCGGTGGACTACCGACGGCGTATGGGATGAGCAGTTCTTC. Translated: CASSPRWTTDGVWDEQFF. Variable domain in full (rest from reference TRBV11-1 and TRBJ2-1): EAEVAQSPRYKITEKSQAVAFWCDPISGHATLYWYRQILGQGPELLVQFQDESVVDDSQLPKDRFSAERLKGVDSTLKIQPAELGDSAMYLCASSPRWTTDGVWDEQFFGPGTRLTVL.

This clonotype has at least ten counts. The J gene is TRBJ1-1, the V gene TRBV6-6; D perhaps matches TRBD1 (5 bases). Trimming took off 5 bases at V and 5 bases at J, with 9 bases between the two ends. The CDR3 covers 12 residues. Germline V gene lookup returns CDR1 MNHNY and CDR2 SVGAGI (reference sequence). The chain's CDR3 is CASSVGETEAFF. The DNA of the CDR3 is TGTGCCAGCAGTGTAGGGGAGACTGAAGCTTTCTTT.

The CDR3 region has the DNA TGTGCCAGCAGTAGTCGGGACAGCAGCACAGATACGCAGTATTTT. This sequence encodes CASSSRDSSTDTQYF. The chain combines TRBV27 with TRBJ2-3; 7 bases fit TRBD1. CDR3 length equals 15 residues. Germline CDR1 reads MNHEY; CDR2 reads SMNVEV (reference sequence). V lost 5 bases to trimming and J lost 0 bases; unmatched junction nucleotides: 5.

Only a few counts were recorded for this clonotype. This chain joins TRBV7-9 and TRBJ2-5; D is perhaps TRBD1 (5 bases). With 6 bases removed from V and 1 base from J, the gap between germline ends came to 18 bases. The CDR3 is 16 residues long. Germline CDR1 and CDR2: SEHNR and FQNEAQ (reference sequence). The CDR3 coding sequence is TGTGCCAGCAGTTACCCCAGGGCTGGCGGCCAAGAGACCCAGTACTTC. It translates to CASSYPRAGGQETQYF.

This clonotype was detected many times. The chain joins TRBV7-2 to TRBJ2-3; possibly TRBD1 for D (5 bases). This CDR3 has 16 residues. Germline V gene lookup returns CDR1 SGHTA and CDR2 FQGNSA. V dropped 2 bases and J dropped 1 base, with 13 bases sitting between them. This chain's CDR3 is CASSLIQGFGTDTQYF. The CDR3 coding sequence is TGTGCCAGCAGCTTAATCCAGGGTTTTGGCACAGATACGCAGTATTTT.

Many counts were recorded for this clonotype. The V and J genes are TRBV11-2 and TRBJ2-2, with TRBD2 matching 7 bases. Trimming at V came to 7 bases and at J to 6 bases, leaving 11 bases not matched to a gene. This CDR3 is 15 amino acids long. Germline V gene data show CDR1 as SGHAT and CDR2 as FQNNGV. The CDR3 region has the DNA TGTGCCAGCACCCTGACGGGGGGTGAGCCCGGGGAGCTGTTTTTT. It is translated as CASTLTGGEPGELFF.

The chain couples TRBV6-4 to TRBJ1-1; TRBD1 is a possible D gene (5 bases). CDR1 is MRHNA and CDR2 is SNTAGT in the germline V gene. The CDR3 spans 16 residues. V was pared by 2 bases and J by 4 bases, with 17 bases between. The CDR3 sequence is CASSDPGLPAATEAFF. The CDR3 region has the DNA TGTGCCAGCAGTGACCCAGGGCTCCCGGCGGCCACTGAAGCTTTCTTT.

This clonotype was observed a few times. The chain recombines TRBV10-1 with TRBJ2-5, with TRBD2 matching 9 bases. V lost 3 bases and J lost 4; bases outside the gene matches: 3. There are 14 residues in the CDR3. Germline-derived CDR1 and CDR2 are WNHNN and SYGVQD (reference sequence). The CDR3 DNA follows: TGCGCCAGCAGTGACCCACTAGCGGGAGAGACCCAGTACTTC. Translating it yields CASSDPLAGETQYF.

This rearrangement joins TRBV7-3 to TRBJ2-6; 8 bases are a match to TRBD1. With 6 bases clipped from V and 3 bases from J, the junction kept 7 bases outside the gene matches. Germline V gene lookup returns CDR1 SGHTA and CDR2 FQGTGA. This CDR3 has 16 amino acids. The CDR3 DNA sequence: TGTGCCAGCAGTTACGGACAGGGTAGTGGGGCCAACGTCCTGACTTTC. It specifies CASSYGQGSGANVLTF.

The chain is built from TRBV6-2 or TRBV6-3 and TRBJ2-1; D assignment may be TRBD1 or TRBD2 (5 bases each). Germline assignment: CDR1 MNHEY and CDR2 SVGEGT. V was cut by 7 bases and J by 1 base, with 32 bases left in between. CDR3 length: 21 amino acids. CDR3 sequence (DNA): TGTGCCAGCACCCTCTGGTCGTTGGGGGAGCTCCTTCCGGTTTCCTACAATGAGCAGTTCTTC. It specifies CASTLWSLGELLPVSYNEQFF.

The J gene is TRBJ2-1, the V gene TRBV7-9; no definite D call. CDR1 and CDR2 (germline): SEHNR, FQNEAQ (reference sequence). Deletions cut 5 bases from V and 7 bases from J, with 9 bases between. This CDR3 has 12 amino acids. CDR3 bases: TGTGCCAGCAGCGTCACGTTGAATGAGCAGTTCTTC. Encoded protein: CASSVTLNEQFF.

This clonotype was detected only a few times. The genes are TRBV11-1 and TRBJ2-5, with TRBD2 matching 12 bases. This CDR3 contains 19 residues. Germline V gene lookup returns CDR1 SGHAT and CDR2 FQDESV (reference sequence). V lost 1 base, J lost 5 bases, and 14 bases stayed unmatched. The CDR3 spells CASSLVGPTSGGPRETQYF. The CDR3 DNA follows: TGTGCCAGCAGCTTAGTGGGCCCCACTAGCGGGGGGCCACGGGAGACCCAGTACTTC.

The rearrangement uses TRBV10-2 and TRBJ2-7; D gene uncertain. Germline V CDR1 and CDR2: WSHSY, SAAADI. V was trimmed by 2 bases and J by 5 bases, leaving 4 bases between them. The CDR3 has 11 amino acids. The CDR3 DNA is TGCGCCAGCAGTGAGACCCACGAGCAGTACTTC. Protein sequence: CASSETHEQYF.

The chain links TRBV11-2 to TRBJ2-7; 10 bases line up with TRBD1. CDR1 is SGHAT and CDR2 is FQNNGV in the germline V gene. The CDR3 spans 14 residues. V shed 4 bases and J 3 bases; nucleotides not matched to a gene: 3. The chain's CDR3 is CASSSDRGFYEQYF. The CDR3 coding sequence is TGTGCCAGCAGCTCGGACAGGGGGTTCTACGAGCAGTACTTC.

There are a few counts of this clonotype. The V and J genes are TRBV7-9 and TRBJ2-3; D might be TRBD2 (6 bases). The CDR3 loop spans 15 amino acids. With 1 base removed from V and 2 bases from J, the gap between germline ends came to 10 bases. Germline V gene lookup returns CDR1 SEHNR and CDR2 FQNEAQ (reference sequence). The CDR3 DNA reads as TGTGCCAGCAGCTTAGTGACGGGAGTCACAGATACGCAGTATTTT. It yields the protein CASSLVTGVTDTQYF. The variable domain in full, with the rest retrieved from reference TRBV7-9 and TRBJ2-3, is DTGVSQNPRHKITKRGQNVTFRCDPISEHNRLYWYRQTLGQGPEFLTYFQNEAQLEKSRLLSDRFSAERPKGSFSTLEIQRTEQGDSAMYLCASSLVTGVTDTQYFGPGTRLTVL.

The chain carries TRBV18 and TRBJ1-5; 7 bases fit TRBD1. The CDR3 runs to 15 residues. J lost 0 bases, V lost 4 bases, and 3 bases had no gene match. The germline gives CDR1 KGHSH, CDR2 LQKENI. CDR3 protein: CASSRGDSSNQPQHF. CDR3 coding DNA: TGTGCCAGCTCACGTGGGGACAGTAGCAATCAGCCCCAGCATTTT.

This clonotype appeared many times. The CDR3 reads CASSSPETSLIDEQFF. CDR3 coding DNA: TGTGCCAGCAGTAGCCCCGAGACTAGCCTTATCGATGAGCAGTTCTTC. This chain links TRBV6-2 or TRBV6-3 with TRBJ2-1, with TRBD2 matching over 7 bases. V lost 5 bases to trimming and J lost 8 bases; unmatched junction nucleotides: 15. The germline gives CDR1 MNHEY, CDR2 SVGEGT. The CDR3 covers 16 residues.